This T cell receptor (beta chain) appears in the sequencing data of a study of T cells in localized non-small cell lung cancer (dated by TCRdb to 2018 to 2020). Background on the whole study: Comparing tumors with uninvolved tumor-adjacent lungs, the study looked at the T cell repertoires of a few hundred patients with early-stage NSCLC. The cohort consisted of around 250 treatment-naive NSCLC patients whose localized lung tumors had been resected. A mean age of approximately 70 years was recorded for the NSCLC patients, of whom roughly 130 were male and more than 95 were female.

At diagnosis, peripheral blood, uninvolved tumor-adjacent lung and tumor were collected and were preserved as a mix of fresh-frozen and FFPE material. For TCR repertoire profiling, blood samples were analyzed as peripheral blood mononuclear cells. Results and caveats for the whole study, not just this receptor: Multi-region tumor sequencing was not performed, so intratumor heterogeneity could not be excluded. The highest T cell clonality was observed in uninvolved tumor-adjacent lung, where clonality exceeded that of tumor, suggesting that antigenic responses were more focused in uninvolved tumor-adjacent lung. Since the design was exploratory, TCR variables were selected using unadjusted p-values with no false-discovery rate correction. Longer overall survival was associated with higher T cell density in blood, whereas shorter survival was associated with higher clonality in adjacent lung. A median of 57 of the top 100 tumor clones turned up in the paired uninvolved adjacent lung, and approximately 30 of those clones also ranked among the top 100 of that same adjacent lung.

The immunoSEQ Assay was used to sequence TCR beta CDR3 regions from DNA. The original pipeline was this. T cell density was computed as TCR beta template counts normalized to usable DNA estimated by amplifying housekeeping genes. Richness was estimated using the preseqR package, with extrapolation to 400,000 templates for PBMC samples and to 120,000 templates for tissue samples. Clonality was taken to be one minus Pielou's evenness. To identify tissue-enriched TCRs, differential abundance testing was run on productive amino-acid clonotypes with a minimum total count of 5 and an alpha of 0.1. The Jaccard Index and the Morisita Overlap Index were used to measure how much the repertoires overlapped between compartments. GLIPH grouped TCR beta CDR3s together with public tetramer-defined viral CDR3s, and a viral motif had to include at least three viral sequences and also show V-gene enrichment. As stored in TCRdb, this immuneACCESS dataset retains in-frame rearrangements with V and J assigned. A fraction of the clones does not appear; measured against another copy, unresolved V genes explain less than half of the discrepancy, and the remainder lacks a known reason. V and J calls and clone size are those listed in that table; D and trimming were worked out from the DNA. This sample holds 26,000 or so clones; roughly 87% were observed only once. The ten largest make up roughly 7.3% of the sample.

A note on this clone: Its specific antigen is unknown. Per-base qualities were not stored, and no clone one base away is much larger.

The sample consisted of peripheral blood, taken before any cancer treatment. The sequence came from a male donor older than 55 with stage I lung adenocarcinoma.

Read as DNA, the sequence is TGTGCCTGGAGTCCTCCCCGACAGGGTATAAATAATTCACCCCTCCACTTT. Translated, it reads CAWSPPRQGINNSPLHF. The V and J genes are TRBV30 and TRBJ1-6; 7 middle bases align to TRBD1. V lost 2 bases and J lost 5 bases, and the count of bases not matched to a germline gene is 12. The CDR3 sequence holds 17 residues, the cysteine and phenylalanine included. The CDR3 DNA has 51 bases and is translated from base 1. CDR1 and CDR2, per the germline V gene (reference sequence), are GTSNPN and SVGIG.